Below are 18 T cell receptor beta chains sequenced from a single sample in a study of T cells in Graves' hyperthyroidism and ophthalmopathy. The source material, RNA transcripts, was used to amplify TCR beta CDR3 regions. A first-round RT-PCR of the TCR CDR3 used the HTBI primer set. One entry per CDR3 protein results from TCRdb running MiXCR on the multiplex PCR reads. Of 400,000 to 500,000 distinct CDR3 sequences in the sample, approximately 15% were seen once. Input material: blood. These receptors were collected from a woman in her late teens or twenties with Graves' hyperthyroidism.

The chain carries TRBV19 and TRBJ1-1; D uncertain. The CDR3 covers 15 residues. Germline V gene lookup returns CDR1 LNHDA and CDR2 SQIVND (reference sequence). V was trimmed by 4 bases and J by 4 bases, leaving 16 bases between them. The CDR3 nucleotides are TGTGCCAGTAGTAGAGAATCGGATTATTTCACTGAAGCTTTCTTT. This translates into CASSRESDYFTEAFF. Using reference TRBV19 and TRBJ1-1 for the parts outside the CDR3, the full variable domain is DGGITQSPKYLFRKEGQNVTLSCEQNLNHDAMYWYRQDPGQGLRLIYYSQIVNDFQKGDIAEGYSVSREKKESFPLTVTSAQKNPTAFYLCASSRESDYFTEAFFGQGTRLTVV.

J is TRBJ1-2 and V is TRBV19; a weak D match, TRBD1 (6 bases). The germline V gene has CDR1 LNHDA and CDR2 SQIVND (reference sequence). The CDR3 consists of 13 residues. The V end lost 2 bases, the J end lost 6 bases, and 10 bases lay between the germline ends. CDR3 sequence reads: CASSIYRDDGYTF. DNA of the CDR3: TGTGCCAGTAGTATATACAGGGACGATGGCTACACCTTC.

This clonotype has a count of ten or more. The chain carries TRBV30 and TRBJ1-4; D uncertain. CDR1 GTSNPN and CDR2 SVGIG come from the germline V gene (reference sequence). This CDR3 has 11 residues. Trimming pared 3 bases from V and 10 bases from J, leaving 9 bases between. This CDR3 reads CAWRVGGKLFF. CDR3 in DNA: TGTGCCTGGAGAGTGGGTGGAAAACTGTTTTTT. Filled out from reference TRBV30 and TRBJ1-4, the complete variable domain reads SQTIHQWPATLVQPVGSPLSLECTVEGTSNPNLYWYRQAAGRGLQLLFYSVGIGQISSEVPQNLSASRPQDRQFILSSKKLLLSDSGFYLCAWRVGGKLFFGSGTQLSVL.

This clonotype was observed many times. The chain recombines TRBV9 with TRBJ2-1, with TRBD2 as a possible D gene (6 bases). Germline lookup yields CDR1 SGDLS and CDR2 YYNGEE. The CDR3 runs to 17 residues. Trimming took off 4 bases at V and 4 bases at J, with 21 bases between the two ends. CDR3 amino acids: CASSPLAVAIPYNEQFF. In DNA form, the CDR3 reads TGTGCCAGCAGCCCACTAGCCGTAGCGATACCTTACAATGAGCAGTTCTTC.

This chain joins TRBV4-1 and TRBJ2-5, with D unclear. The V and J ends lost 1 base and 2 bases respectively, with 14 bases between them. This CDR3 is 16 amino acids long. CDR1 is MGHRA, CDR2 YSYEKL, per germline. The CDR3 region has the DNA TGCGCCAGCAGCCAAGCTCCGGGTGCGACGCAAGAGACCCAGTACTTC. This translates into CASSQAPGATQETQYF.

This clonotype showed up just a few times. This sequence joins TRBV4-1 and TRBJ1-2; D gene uncertain. The germline gives CDR1 MGHRA, CDR2 YSYEKL. Trimming removed 0 bases from V and 3 bases from J, with 17 bases in between. The CDR3 covers 17 residues. This CDR3 is CASSQDWAGLRDYGYTF. Written as DNA, the CDR3 is TGCGCCAGCAGCCAAGATTGGGCGGGGTTGCGGGACTATGGCTACACCTTC.

The chain uses TRBV11-3 and TRBJ2-1; the D is unclear. The CDR3 is 12 amino acids. Trimming cost V 9 bases and J 2 bases, with 8 bases left between them. CDR1 is SGHNT and CDR2 is YENEEA in the germline V gene. The CDR3 DNA is TGTGCCAGTTTAAGGGCCTACAATGAGCAGTTCTTC. It encodes CASLRAYNEQFF.

Many counts were recorded for this clonotype. The chain is built from TRBV19 and TRBJ2-1, with 10 bases fitting TRBD2. The J segment lost 4 bases and the V segment lost 1 base, leaving 4 bases of the junction unmatched. The CDR3 consists of 16 residues. CDR1 and CDR2 from the germline V gene are LNHDA and SQIVND (reference sequence). CDR3 bases: TGTGCCAGTAGTATAGGGAGCGGGAGGGGATACAATGAGCAGTTCTTC. Translation: CASSIGSGRGYNEQFF.

V and J are TRBV10-3 and TRBJ2-2; the match to TRBD1 covers 9 bases. CDR1 is ENHRY, CDR2 SYGVKD, per germline. V dropped 4 bases and J dropped 6; count of bases not matched to a gene: 12. The CDR3 is 17 residues long. The CDR3 loop is CAISALRRTGVAGELFF. CDR3 coding DNA: TGTGCCATCAGTGCGCTGAGGCGGACAGGGGTGGCCGGGGAGCTGTTTTTT.

This clonotype was seen a handful of times. The rearrangement links TRBV6-1 to TRBJ1-1; D is uncertain. V lost 3 bases and J 3 bases, leaving 11 bases between the germline ends. The CDR3 is 14 amino acids. Germline-derived CDR1 and CDR2 are MNHNS and SASEGT. In DNA, the CDR3 is TGTGCCAGCAGTGACGGTCGACCGTACACTGAAGCTTTCTTT. Its protein product is CASSDGRPYTEAFF.

A word on this clonotype: Compared with germline, one end of the junction differs, possibly owing to a read error. V and J are TRBV11-3 and TRBJ2-1; TRBD2 matches at 9 bases. Germline CDR1 is SGHNT and CDR2 is YENEEA. The CDR3 length is 15 residues. CDR3: CASTLAGVAYNEQFF. CDR3 sequence (DNA): TGTGCCAGCACCTTAGCGGGAGTAGCGTACAATGAGCAGTTCTTC.

The chain uses TRBV7-2 and TRBJ1-4; weak D call: TRBD1 (5 bases). V lost 4 bases and J 15 bases, leaving 18 bases between the germline ends. Germline V gives CDR1 SGHTA, CDR2 FQGNSA. The CDR3 is 13 amino acids. The CDR3 spells CASSSYRGQRMFF. CDR3 nucleotides: TGTGCCAGCAGCTCGTACCGGGGCCAGAGAATGTTTTTT.

Remarks on this clonotype: A much larger clone sits a single nucleotide away, making a read error possible. This chain uses TRBV30 with TRBJ1-2, with D possibly matching TRBD1 (6 bases). Trimming shortened V by 3 bases and J by 4 bases, and 15 bases separated the two germline ends. Germline CDR1 GTSNPN, CDR2 SVGIG (reference sequence). CDR3 length equals 14 residues. The chain's CDR3 is CAWRGRQVGYGYTF. CDR3 coding DNA: TGTGCCTGGAGAGGGAGACAGGTGGGCTATGGCTACACCTTC.

This clonotype appeared a few times. The chain uses TRBV24-1 and TRBJ2-1; 10 nucleotides agree with TRBD2. The V gene end was trimmed by 3 bases and the J gene end by 2 bases; junction bases not matched to a gene: 3. Germline assignment: CDR1 KGHDR and CDR2 SFDVKD. The CDR3 length is 16 residues. This CDR3 reads CATSDDGLAAYNEQFF. DNA of the CDR3: TGTGCCACCAGTGATGACGGACTAGCGGCCTACAATGAGCAGTTCTTC.

This clonotype was observed many times. V is TRBV9 and J is TRBJ2-7; 11 bases map to TRBD2. Germline V lookup: CDR1 SGDLS, CDR2 YYNGEE. The trim removed 3 bases at V and 2 bases at J, leaving 7 bases unmatched. The CDR3 extends over 16 amino acids. The CDR3 DNA follows: TGTGCCAGCAGCGAGACCGGGACTAGCGGCACCTACGAGCAGTACTTC. It codes for CASSETGTSGTYEQYF.

In the case of this clonotype: This may arise from a read error, as a much more abundant clone is one base away. V usage is TRBV4-2 and J usage is TRBJ2-6; TRBD1 agrees at 11 bases. The germline V gene encodes CDR1 LGHNA and CDR2 YNFKEQ. This CDR3 has 17 residues. CDR3 sequence reads: CASSFRDRGEGANVLSF. CDR3 in DNA: TGTGCCAGCAGCTTCCGGGACAGGGGGGAAGGGGCCAACGTCCTGAGTTTC.

With respect to this clonotype: One end of the junction varies from germline; a read error may be responsible. The chain recombines TRBV7-2 with TRBJ1-5; no definite D call. Germline V gene data show CDR1 as SGHTA and CDR2 as FQGNSA. There are 15 residues in the CDR3. DNA of the CDR3: TGTGTCAGCAGCTGGTCGAGTATAGGGATTCAGCCCCAGCATTTT. It specifies CVSSWSSIGIQPQHF. The complete variable domain, with remaining parts taken from reference TRBV7-2 and TRBJ1-5, reads GAGVSQSPSNKVTEKGKDVELRCDPISGHTALYWYRQSLGQGLEFLIYFQGNSAPDKSGLPSDRFSAERTGGSVSTLTIQRTQQEDSAVYLCVSSWSSIGIQPQHFGDGTRLSIL.

This clonotype was observed at least ten times. J is TRBJ2-5 and V is TRBV15; D is ambiguous. This CDR3 comprises 16 residues. Trimming shortened V by 0 bases and J by 3 bases, and 14 bases separated the two germline ends. Germline assignment: CDR1 LNHNV and CDR2 YYDKDF (reference sequence). In DNA form, the CDR3 reads TGTGCCACCAGCAGAGATGCTACGGCTATAGAAGAGACCCAGTACTTC. Its protein product is CATSRDATAIEETQYF.